This TCR beta chain came from a study of identifying expanded T cells in peripheral blood. This table comes from immunoSEQ multiplex PCR, and its TCRdb copy is limited to in-frame clones, with some not included. The sample carries 110,000 or so clones, around 89% recorded once. V lost 4 bases and J lost 3; bases outside the gene matches: 8. The CDR3 extends over 16 amino acids. The germline V gene has CDR1 LGHNA and CDR2 YSLEER. The gene calls are TRBV4-3 and TRBJ2-1, with TRBD2 matching 8 bases. Sequencing input: blood. This clonotype originated in a person between 18 and 75 years old in good health. The CDR3 region is CASSRMRGDLYNEQFF. CDR3 DNA sequence: TGCGCCAGCAGCCGAATGCGGGGGGACCTCTACAATGAGCAGTTCTTC.